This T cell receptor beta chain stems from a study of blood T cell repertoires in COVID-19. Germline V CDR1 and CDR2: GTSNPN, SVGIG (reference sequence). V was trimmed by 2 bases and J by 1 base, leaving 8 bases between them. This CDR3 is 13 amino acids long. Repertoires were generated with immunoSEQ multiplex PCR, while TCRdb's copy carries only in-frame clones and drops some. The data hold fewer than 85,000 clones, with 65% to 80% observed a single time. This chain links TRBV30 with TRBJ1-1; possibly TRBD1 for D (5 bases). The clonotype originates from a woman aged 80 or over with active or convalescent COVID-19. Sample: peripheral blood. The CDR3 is CAWSTQANTEAFF. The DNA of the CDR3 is TGTGCCTGGAGTACACAGGCGAACACTGAAGCTTTCTTT.